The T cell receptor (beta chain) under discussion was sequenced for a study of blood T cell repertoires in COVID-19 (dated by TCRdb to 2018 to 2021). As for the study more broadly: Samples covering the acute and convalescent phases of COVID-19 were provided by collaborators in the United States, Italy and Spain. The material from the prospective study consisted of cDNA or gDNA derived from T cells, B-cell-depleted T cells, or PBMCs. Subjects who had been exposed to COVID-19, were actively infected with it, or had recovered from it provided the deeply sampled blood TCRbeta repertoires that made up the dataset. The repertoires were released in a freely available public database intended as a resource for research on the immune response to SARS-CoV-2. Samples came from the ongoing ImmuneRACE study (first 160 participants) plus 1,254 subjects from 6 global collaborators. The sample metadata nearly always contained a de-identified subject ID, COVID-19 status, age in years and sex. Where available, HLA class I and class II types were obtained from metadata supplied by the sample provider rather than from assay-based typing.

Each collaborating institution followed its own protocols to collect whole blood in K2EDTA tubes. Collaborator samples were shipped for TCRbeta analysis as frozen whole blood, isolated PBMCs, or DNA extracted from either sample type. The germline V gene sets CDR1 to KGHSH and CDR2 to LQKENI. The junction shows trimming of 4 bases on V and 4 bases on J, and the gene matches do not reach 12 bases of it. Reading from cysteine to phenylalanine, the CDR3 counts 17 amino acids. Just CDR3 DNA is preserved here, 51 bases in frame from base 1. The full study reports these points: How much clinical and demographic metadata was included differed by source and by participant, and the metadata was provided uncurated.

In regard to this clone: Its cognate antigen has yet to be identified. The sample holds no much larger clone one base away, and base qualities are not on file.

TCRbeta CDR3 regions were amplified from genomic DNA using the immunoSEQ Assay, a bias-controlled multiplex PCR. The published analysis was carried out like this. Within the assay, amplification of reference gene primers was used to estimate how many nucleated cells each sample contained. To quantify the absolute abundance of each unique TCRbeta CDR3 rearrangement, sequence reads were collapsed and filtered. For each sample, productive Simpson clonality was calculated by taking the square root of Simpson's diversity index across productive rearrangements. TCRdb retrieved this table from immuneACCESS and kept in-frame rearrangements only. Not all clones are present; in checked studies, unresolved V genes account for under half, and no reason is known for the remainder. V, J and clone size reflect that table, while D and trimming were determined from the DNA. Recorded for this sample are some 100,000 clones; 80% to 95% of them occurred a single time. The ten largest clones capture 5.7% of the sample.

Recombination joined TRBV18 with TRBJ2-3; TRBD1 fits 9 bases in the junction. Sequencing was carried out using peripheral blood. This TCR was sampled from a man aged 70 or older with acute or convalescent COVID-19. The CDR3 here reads CASSRKPGTGHADTQYF. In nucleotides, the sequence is TGTGCCAGCTCACGCAAGCCCGGGACAGGGCACGCAGATACGCAGTATTTT.